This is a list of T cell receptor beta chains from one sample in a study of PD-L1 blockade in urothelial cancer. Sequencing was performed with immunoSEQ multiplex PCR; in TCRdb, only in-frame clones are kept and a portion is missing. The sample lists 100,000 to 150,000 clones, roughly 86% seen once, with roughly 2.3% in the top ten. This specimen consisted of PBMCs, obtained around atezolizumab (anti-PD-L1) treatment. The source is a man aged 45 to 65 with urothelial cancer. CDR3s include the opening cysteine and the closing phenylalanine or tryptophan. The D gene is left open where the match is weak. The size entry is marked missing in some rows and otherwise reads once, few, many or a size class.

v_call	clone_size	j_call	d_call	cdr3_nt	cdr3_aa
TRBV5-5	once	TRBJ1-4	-	TGTGCCAGCAGGGCCAGTGGGGCAGGGATTAATGAAAAACTGTTTTTT	CASRASGAGINEKLFF
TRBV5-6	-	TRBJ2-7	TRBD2	TGTGCCAGCAGCTATGCGGGAGTAGGATGGGAGCAGTACTTC	CASSYAGVGWEQYF
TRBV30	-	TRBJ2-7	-	TGTGCCTGGAGTCAATCGGCCTACGAGCAGTACTTC	CAWSQSAYEQYF
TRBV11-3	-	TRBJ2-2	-	TGTGCCAGCAGCTTAGGCGGATACAGTCTAGAGGGAGAGACCACCGGGGAGCTGTTTTTT	CASSLGGYSLEGETTGELFF
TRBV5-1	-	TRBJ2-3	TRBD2	TGCGCCAGCAGCGATATAGCGGGAGTAGCAGATACGCAGTATTTT	CASSDIAGVADTQYF
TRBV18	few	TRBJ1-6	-	TGTGCCAGCCTTAGCAGGGAATCAAGTGATTCACCCCTCCACTTT	CASLSRESSDSPLHF
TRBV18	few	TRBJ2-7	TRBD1	TGTGCCAGCTCACCACCAGGGGGCCCCTCCGAGCAGTACTTC	CASSPPGGPSEQYF
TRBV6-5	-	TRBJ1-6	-	TGTGCCAGCAGTTACTCTGGGGGGAACTCACCCCTCCACTTT	CASSYSGGNSPLHF
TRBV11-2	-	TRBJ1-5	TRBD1	TGTGCCAGCAGCTCGGACAGGAGCGAGCAGCCCCAGCATTTT	CASSSDRSEQPQHF
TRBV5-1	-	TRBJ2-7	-	TGCGCCAGCAGCCTGTCGAGAGGGGGGGCTGTCTACGAGCAGTACTTC	CASSLSRGGAVYEQYF
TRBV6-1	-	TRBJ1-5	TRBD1	TGTGCCAGCAGTGAAGGGGTGGGGAAGGGGGCGAGGCAGCCCCAGCATTTT	CASSEGVGKGARQPQHF
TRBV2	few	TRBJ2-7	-	TGTGCCAGCAGCCAACAGGTCTACGAGCAGTACTTC	CASSQQVYEQYF
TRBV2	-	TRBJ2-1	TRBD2	TGTGCCAGCAGGTCTACTAGCGGCTCCTACAATGAGCAGTTCTTC	CASRSTSGSYNEQFF
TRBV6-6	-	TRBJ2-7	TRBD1	TGTGCCAGCAGTTCGGGACAGGGGGGACGGCAGTACTTC	CASSSGQGGRQYF
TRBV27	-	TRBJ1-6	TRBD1	TGTGCCAGCAGTAAACAGGGGAACGTGGGGAATTCACCCCTCCACTTT	CASSKQGNVGNSPLHF
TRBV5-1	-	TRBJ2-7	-	TGCGCCAGCAGCCAGGACAGCTCCTACGAGCAGTACTTC	CASSQDSSYEQYF
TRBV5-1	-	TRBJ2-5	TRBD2	TGCGCCAGCAGCTTGGCAGCGCTAGCGGGAGGGGGCCAAGAGACCCAGTACTTC	CASSLAALAGGGQETQYF
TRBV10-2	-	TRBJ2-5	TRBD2	TGCGCCAGCAGTGAGGGTAGCGGGAGGGTTCAGACCCAGTACTTC	CASSEGSGRVQTQYF
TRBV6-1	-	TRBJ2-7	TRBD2	TGTGCCAGCAGTGCCAACGCGGGGGAAGGCGAGCAGTACTTC	CASSANAGEGEQYF
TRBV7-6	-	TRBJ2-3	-	TGTGCCAGCAGCCGAGAGGCAGGGGATGCAGATACGCAGTATTTT	CASSREAGDADTQYF
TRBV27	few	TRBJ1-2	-	TGTGCCAGCAGTTTAGCGAAGGGAGGTGGCTACACCTTC	CASSLAKGGGYTF
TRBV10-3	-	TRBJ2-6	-	TGTGCCATCAGGGGGTCACAGGCGCTCTCTGGGGCCAACGTCCTGACTTTC	CAIRGSQALSGANVLTF
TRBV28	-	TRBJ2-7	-	TGTGCCAGCAGTTTAGGTGGACTATCCCCAACCTACGAGCAGTACTTC	CASSLGGLSPTYEQYF
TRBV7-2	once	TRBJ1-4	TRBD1	TGTGCCAGCAGATCGGACAGGGGTGGAGAAAAACTGTTTTTT	CASRSDRGGEKLFF
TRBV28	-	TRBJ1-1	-	TGTGCCAGCCTCCAGGGCCGCATGAACACTGAAGCTTTCTTT	CASLQGRMNTEAFF
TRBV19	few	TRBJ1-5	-	TGTGCCAGTAGTGTCAGGGGTCAGCCCCAGCATTTT	CASSVRGQPQHF
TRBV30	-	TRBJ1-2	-	TGTGCCTGGAGTGTAGGAGCAGCTTCTAACTATGGCTACACCTTC	CAWSVGAASNYGYTF
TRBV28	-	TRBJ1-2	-	TGTGCCAGCAGTTCAGACTATGGCTACACCTTC	CASSSDYGYTF
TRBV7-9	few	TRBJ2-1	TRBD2	TGTGCCAGCAGCTTAGGCGGGGGGTCCTACAATGAGCAGTTCTTC	CASSLGGGSYNEQFF
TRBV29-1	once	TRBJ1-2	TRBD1	TGCAGCGTTGAACTTGGGTCGAAGGACAGGGTTGTTGGCTACACCTTC	CSVELGSKDRVVGYTF
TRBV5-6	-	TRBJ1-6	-	TGTGCCAGCAGCTTGGAGCAGGCCTCACCCCTCCACTTT	CASSLEQASPLHF
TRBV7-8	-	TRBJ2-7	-	TGTGCCAGCAGCTTTGGGAGCGGAGGGGATAGCTCCTACGAGCAGTACTTC	CASSFGSGGDSSYEQYF
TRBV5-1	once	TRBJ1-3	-	TGCGCCAGCACAGAGGGTGATTCTGGAAACACCATATATTTT	CASTEGDSGNTIYF
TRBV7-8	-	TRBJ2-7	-	TGTGCCAGCAGCTTAGCGACGACAGCCTACGAGCAGTACTTC	CASSLATTAYEQYF
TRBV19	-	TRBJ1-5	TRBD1	TGTGCCAGTAGTATAGGACAGGGTCCGAATCAGCCCCAGCATTTT	CASSIGQGPNQPQHF
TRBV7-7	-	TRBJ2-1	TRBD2	TGTGCTAGCAGCTTAGCGGGGGGACACAATGAGCAGTTCTTC	CASSLAGGHNEQFF
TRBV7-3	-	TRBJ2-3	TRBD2	TGTGCCAGCAGCTTAACGGGACTAGCGTTAGATACGCAGTATTTT	CASSLTGLALDTQYF
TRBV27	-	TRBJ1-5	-	TGTGCCAGCAGTTTCAGGGGAAATAATCAGCCCCAGCATTTT	CASSFRGNNQPQHF
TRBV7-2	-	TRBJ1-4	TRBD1	TGTGCCAGCAGATCGACAGGGGGGGTCGAAAAACTGTTTTTT	CASRSTGGVEKLFF
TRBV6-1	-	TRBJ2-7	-	TGTGCCATTGCGGACTACCGGACTCAATACGAGCAGTACTTC	CAIADYRTQYEQYF
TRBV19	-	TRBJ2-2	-	TGTGCCAGTAGTATTTATGCCGGGGAGCTGTTTTTT	CASSIYAGELFF
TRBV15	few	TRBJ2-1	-	TGTGCCACCAGCAGATCCGCGGTAGAGGACTTCGACAATGAGCAGTTCTTC	CATSRSAVEDFDNEQFF